This TCR beta chain derives from a study of T-cell memory formation after mild COVID-19. Points from the study as a whole: Confirmation of SARS-CoV-2 specificity was lacking for second-wave clones peaking day 37.

Germline V CDR1 and CDR2: SGHRS, YFSETQ. CDR3 length equals 16 residues. V was trimmed by 0 bases and J by 2 bases, leaving 15 bases between them. TCRdb ran MiXCR on the 5' RACE reads and lists one entry per CDR3 protein. The sample contains about 400,000 distinct CDR3 sequences, about a quarter of which appear only once. Note on this clonotype: The antigen is undetermined.

The TCR was taken from an adult woman who had mild COVID-19 (a few samples of this study predate the infection). Cell type and time point are not known. V gene TRBV5-1 combines with J gene TRBJ2-7; a weak D match, TRBD1 (6 bases). Specimen: PBMCs or a T cell subset sorted from them (not recorded which). The CDR3 bases are TGCGCCAGCAGCTTGGACCGGGACACCGGCGCCTACGAGCAGTACTTC. Amino acid sequence: CASSLDRDTGAYEQYF.